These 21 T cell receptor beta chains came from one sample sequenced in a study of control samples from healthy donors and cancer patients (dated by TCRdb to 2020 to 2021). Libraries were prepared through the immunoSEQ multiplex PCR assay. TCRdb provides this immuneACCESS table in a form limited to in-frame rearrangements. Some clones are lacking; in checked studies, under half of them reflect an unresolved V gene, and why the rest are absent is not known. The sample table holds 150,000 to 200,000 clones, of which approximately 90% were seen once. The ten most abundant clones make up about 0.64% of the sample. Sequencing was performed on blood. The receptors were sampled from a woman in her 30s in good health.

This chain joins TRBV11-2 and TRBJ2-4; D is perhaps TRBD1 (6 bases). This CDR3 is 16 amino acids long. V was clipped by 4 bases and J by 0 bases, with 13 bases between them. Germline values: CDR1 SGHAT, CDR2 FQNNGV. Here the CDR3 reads CASSSAQGLAKNIQYF. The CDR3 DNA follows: TGTGCCAGCAGCTCGGCGCAGGGGCTAGCCAAAAACATTCAGTACTTC. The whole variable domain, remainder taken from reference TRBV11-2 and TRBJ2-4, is EAGVAQSPRYKIIEKRQSVAFWCNPISGHATLYWYQQILGQGPKLLIQFQNNGVVDDSQLPKDRFSAERLKGVDSTLKIQPAKLEDSAVYLCASSSAQGLAKNIQYFGAGTRLSVL.

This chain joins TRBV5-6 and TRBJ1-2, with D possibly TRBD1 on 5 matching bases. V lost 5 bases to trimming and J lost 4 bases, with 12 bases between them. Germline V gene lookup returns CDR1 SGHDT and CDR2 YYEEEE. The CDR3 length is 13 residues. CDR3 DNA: TGTGCCAGCAGTGGGGCGCTTCGCTATGGCTACACCTTC. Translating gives CASSGALRYGYTF.

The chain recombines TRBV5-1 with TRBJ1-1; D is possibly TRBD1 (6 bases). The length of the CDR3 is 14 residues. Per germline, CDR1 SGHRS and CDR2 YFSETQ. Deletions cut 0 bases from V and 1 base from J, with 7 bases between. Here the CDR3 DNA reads TGCGCCAGCAGCTTGGAAGGGGGGAACACTGAAGCTTTCTTT. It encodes CASSLEGGNTEAFF.

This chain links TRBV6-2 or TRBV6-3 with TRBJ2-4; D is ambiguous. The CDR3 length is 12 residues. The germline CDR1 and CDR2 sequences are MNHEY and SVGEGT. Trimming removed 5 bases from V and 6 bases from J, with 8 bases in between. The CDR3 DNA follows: TGTGCCAGCAGTCCAATGGGAAACATTCAGTACTTC. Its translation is CASSPMGNIQYF.

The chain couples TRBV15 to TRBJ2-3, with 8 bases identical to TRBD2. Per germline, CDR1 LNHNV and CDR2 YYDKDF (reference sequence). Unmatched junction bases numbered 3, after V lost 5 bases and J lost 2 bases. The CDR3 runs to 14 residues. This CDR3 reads CATSAGGNTDTQYF. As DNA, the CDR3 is TGTGCCACCAGCGCGGGGGGAAACACAGATACGCAGTATTTT.

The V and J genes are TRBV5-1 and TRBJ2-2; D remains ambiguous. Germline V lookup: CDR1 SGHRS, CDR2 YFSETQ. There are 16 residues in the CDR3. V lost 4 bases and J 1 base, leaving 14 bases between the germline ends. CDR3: CASSKRSDGNTGELFF. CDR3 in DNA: TGCGCCAGCAGCAAAAGGTCAGACGGGAACACCGGGGAGCTGTTTTTT.

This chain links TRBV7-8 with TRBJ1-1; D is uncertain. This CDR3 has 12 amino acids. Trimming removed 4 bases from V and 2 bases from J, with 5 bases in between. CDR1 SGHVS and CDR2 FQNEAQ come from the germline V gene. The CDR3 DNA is TGTGCCAGCAGCTCTTTCAACACTGAAGCTTTCTTT. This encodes CASSSFNTEAFF.

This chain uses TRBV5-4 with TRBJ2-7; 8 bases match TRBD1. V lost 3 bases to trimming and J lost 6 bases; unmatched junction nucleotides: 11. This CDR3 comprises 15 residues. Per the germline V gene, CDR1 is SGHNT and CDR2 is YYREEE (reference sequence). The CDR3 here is CASSWDPGQAAEQYF. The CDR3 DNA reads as TGTGCCAGCAGCTGGGATCCGGGACAGGCTGCCGAGCAGTACTTC.

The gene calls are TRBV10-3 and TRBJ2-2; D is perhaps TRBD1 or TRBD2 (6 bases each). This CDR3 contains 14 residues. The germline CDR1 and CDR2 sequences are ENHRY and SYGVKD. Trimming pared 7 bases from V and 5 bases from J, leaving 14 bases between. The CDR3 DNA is TGTGCCATCATGGAGGGGGTCTGGACCGGGGAGCTGTTTTTT. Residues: CAIMEGVWTGELFF.

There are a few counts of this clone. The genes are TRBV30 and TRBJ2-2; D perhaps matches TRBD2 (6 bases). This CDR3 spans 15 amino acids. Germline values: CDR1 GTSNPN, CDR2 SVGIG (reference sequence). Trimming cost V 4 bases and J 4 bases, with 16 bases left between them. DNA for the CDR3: TGTGCCTGGACATTGCGGGGAGGTAGCACCGGGGAGCTGTTTTTT. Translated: CAWTLRGGSTGELFF.

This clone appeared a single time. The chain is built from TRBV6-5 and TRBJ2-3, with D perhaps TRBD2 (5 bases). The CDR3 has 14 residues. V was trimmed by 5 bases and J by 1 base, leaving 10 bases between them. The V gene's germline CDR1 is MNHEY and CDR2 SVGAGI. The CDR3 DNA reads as TGTGCCAGCAGTCCTGGACTGGGCACAGATACGCAGTATTTT. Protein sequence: CASSPGLGTDTQYF.

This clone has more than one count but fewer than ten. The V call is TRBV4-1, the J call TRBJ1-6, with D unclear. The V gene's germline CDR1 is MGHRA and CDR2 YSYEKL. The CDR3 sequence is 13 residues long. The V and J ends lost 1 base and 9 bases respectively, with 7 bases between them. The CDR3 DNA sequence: TGCGCCAGCAGCCAAGTAGAGGTTTCACCCCTCCACTTT. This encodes CASSQVEVSPLHF.

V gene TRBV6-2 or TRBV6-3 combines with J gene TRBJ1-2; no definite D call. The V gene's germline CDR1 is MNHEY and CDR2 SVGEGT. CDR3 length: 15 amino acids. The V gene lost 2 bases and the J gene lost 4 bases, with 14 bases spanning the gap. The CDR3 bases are TGTGCCAGCAGTTACGCTGCAAACGTTCCCTATGGCTACACCTTC. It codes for CASSYAANVPYGYTF.

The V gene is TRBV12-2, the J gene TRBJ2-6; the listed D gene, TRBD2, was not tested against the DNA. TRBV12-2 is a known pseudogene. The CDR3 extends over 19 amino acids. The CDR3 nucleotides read TGTGCAAGTCGCTTAGTGGGAGACCGAGGGTGCTCTGGGGCCAACGTCCTGACTTTC. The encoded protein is CASRLVGDRGCSGANVLTF.

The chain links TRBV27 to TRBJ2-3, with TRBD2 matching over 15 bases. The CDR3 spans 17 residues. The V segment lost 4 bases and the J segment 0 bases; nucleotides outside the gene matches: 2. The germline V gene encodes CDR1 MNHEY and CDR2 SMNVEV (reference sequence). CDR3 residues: CASSWTSGRASTDTQYF. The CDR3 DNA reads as TGTGCCAGCAGTTGGACTAGCGGGAGGGCTAGCACAGATACGCAGTATTTT.

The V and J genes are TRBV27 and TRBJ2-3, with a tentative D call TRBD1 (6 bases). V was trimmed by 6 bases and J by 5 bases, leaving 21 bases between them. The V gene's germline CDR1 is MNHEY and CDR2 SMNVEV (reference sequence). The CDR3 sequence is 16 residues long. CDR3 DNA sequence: TGTGCCAGCAGCCCCCGGGACACCCATCAACAAGATACGCAGTATTTT. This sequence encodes CASSPRDTHQQDTQYF.

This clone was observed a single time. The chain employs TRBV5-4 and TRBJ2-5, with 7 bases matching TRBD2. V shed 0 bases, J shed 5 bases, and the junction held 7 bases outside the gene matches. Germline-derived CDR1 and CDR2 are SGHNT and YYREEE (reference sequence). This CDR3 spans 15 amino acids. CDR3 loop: CASSLGGGGSETQYF. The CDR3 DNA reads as TGTGCCAGCAGCTTGGGTGGCGGGGGTAGTGAGACCCAGTACTTC.

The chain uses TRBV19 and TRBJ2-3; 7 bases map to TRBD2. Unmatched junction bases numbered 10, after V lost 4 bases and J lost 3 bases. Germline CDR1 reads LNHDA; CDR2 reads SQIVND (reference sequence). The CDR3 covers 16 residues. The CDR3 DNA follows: TGTGCCAGTAGTAGGGAGGGTCCGGGGAGGACAGATACGCAGTATTTT. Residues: CASSREGPGRTDTQYF.

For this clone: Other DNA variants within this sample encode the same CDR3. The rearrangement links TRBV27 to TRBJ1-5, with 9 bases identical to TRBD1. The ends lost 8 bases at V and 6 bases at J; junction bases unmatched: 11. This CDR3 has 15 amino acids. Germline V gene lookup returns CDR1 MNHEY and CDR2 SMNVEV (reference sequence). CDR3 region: CASRKLGGQGQPQHF. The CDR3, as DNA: TGTGCCAGCCGAAAGTTAGGGGGACAGGGTCAGCCCCAGCATTTT.

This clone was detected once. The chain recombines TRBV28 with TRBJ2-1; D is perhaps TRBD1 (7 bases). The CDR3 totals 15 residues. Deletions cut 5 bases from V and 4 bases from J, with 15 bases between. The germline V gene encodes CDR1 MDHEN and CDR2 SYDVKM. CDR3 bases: TGTGCCAGCAGTCCAGGGGGACTTCCTTACAATGAGCAGTTCTTC. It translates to CASSPGGLPYNEQFF.

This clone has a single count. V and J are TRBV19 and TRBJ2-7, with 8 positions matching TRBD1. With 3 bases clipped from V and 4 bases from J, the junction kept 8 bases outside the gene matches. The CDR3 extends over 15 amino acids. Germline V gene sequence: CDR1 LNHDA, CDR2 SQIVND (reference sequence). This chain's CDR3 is CASSIVGQGWYEQYF. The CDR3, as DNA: TGTGCCAGTAGTATCGTTGGACAGGGTTGGTACGAGCAGTACTTC.